A single sample gave rise to the 14 T cell receptor beta chains below, sequenced in a study of blood T cell repertoires in COVID-19. The assay was immunoSEQ multiplex PCR, and TCRdb's table has in-frame clones only and misses some. In the table there are some 320,000 clones, nearly 90% of which are singletons. The source material was peripheral blood. These TCRs come from a young woman with COVID-19, enrolled during active disease.

V gene TRBV7-2 combines with J gene TRBJ1-3, with a weak D call TRBD1 (6 bases). The length of the CDR3 is 16 residues. Per the germline V gene, CDR1 is SGHTA and CDR2 is FQGNSA. V shed 5 bases and J shed 4 bases, with 18 bases lying between them. CDR3 sequence (DNA): TGTGCCAGCAGCCTGTCCCGGGACACGACCGGAAACACCATATATTTT. This sequence encodes CASSLSRDTTGNTIYF.

CDR3 coding DNA: TGTGCCAGCTCACCACTCGGAGGGGATACTGAAGCTTTCTTT. Amino acids: CASSPLGGDTEAFF. The chain combines TRBV18 with TRBJ1-1; D is perhaps TRBD1 (5 bases). The CDR3 has 14 residues. Trimming took off 1 base at V and 5 bases at J, with 11 bases between the two ends. The V gene's germline CDR1 is KGHSH and CDR2 LQKENI.

The CDR3 region is CASSTPRGRLSYEQYF. CDR3 bases: TGTGCCAGCAGCACCCCCAGGGGGAGACTCTCCTACGAGCAGTACTTC. The chain employs TRBV2 and TRBJ2-7, with 7 bases that match TRBD1. J gave up 0 bases and V 6 bases, and 11 bases lay outside the gene matches. Germline CDR1 reads SNHLY; CDR2 reads FYNNEI. CDR3 length: 16 amino acids.

This clone has just one count. V gene TRBV5-1 combines with J gene TRBJ1-1; 9 bases are a match to TRBD1. This CDR3 has 14 residues. After removal of 6 bases from V and 1 base from J, the junction contained 4 bases not matched to a gene. CDR1 and CDR2 (germline): SGHRS, YFSETQ. The CDR3 loop reads CASTRDRANTEAFF. The CDR3 DNA reads as TGCGCCAGCACCCGGGACAGGGCGAACACTGAAGCTTTCTTT.

The chain carries TRBV10-1 and TRBJ1-3; weak D call: TRBD1 (6 bases). Per the germline V gene, CDR1 is WNHNN and CDR2 is SYGVQD (reference sequence). V lost 3 bases, J lost 0 bases, and 15 bases lay in between. The CDR3 loop spans 17 amino acids. In nucleotides, the CDR3 is TGCGCCAGCAGTGAATCGGGACACCCCAGCTCTGGAAACACCATATATTTT. It translates to CASSESGHPSSGNTIYF.

This rearrangement joins TRBV6-2 or TRBV6-3 to TRBJ2-5; D is perhaps TRBD2 (5 bases). The V and J ends lost 3 bases and 2 bases respectively, with 19 bases between them. The CDR3 consists of 17 residues. Germline V gene lookup returns CDR1 MNHEY and CDR2 SVGEGT. CDR3 nucleotides: TGTGCCAGCAGTTATCCCGCCGGCGGGCCGGTACAAGAGACCCAGTACTTC. It is translated as CASSYPAGGPVQETQYF.

The CDR3 loop reads CASSQDRGNTIYF. In DNA form, the CDR3 reads TGTGCCAGCAGCCAAGATCGTGGAAACACCATATATTTT. The chain carries TRBV3-1 (or the pseudogene TRBV3-2) and TRBJ1-3; D not resolved. There are 13 residues in the CDR3. The germline V gene encodes CDR1 LGHDT and CDR2 YNNKEL (reference sequence). Trimming shortened V by 0 bases and J by 3 bases, and 3 bases separated the two germline ends.

CDR3 DNA: TGTGCCAGCAGTTCCCTCAATACAGGTCGAAATGGCTACACCTTC. Its protein product is CASSSLNTGRNGYTF. The V gene is TRBV28, the J gene TRBJ1-2; TRBD1 is a possible D gene (5 bases). Trimming took 4 bases from V and 6 from J, leaving 18 bases between them. The CDR3 consists of 15 residues. Germline loops: CDR1 MDHEN, CDR2 SYDVKM.

This chain connects TRBV2 to TRBJ2-7; 7 bases agree with TRBD2. V trimming: 3 bases; J trimming: 3 bases; junction bases outside the gene matches: 8. The CDR3 spans 15 residues. The V gene's germline CDR1 is SNHLY and CDR2 FYNNEI. The chain's CDR3 is CASSDIGLVIYEQYF. The CDR3 DNA sequence: TGTGCCAGCAGTGATATAGGACTAGTTATCTACGAGCAGTACTTC.

This chain connects TRBV19 to TRBJ1-2; 8 bases map to TRBD1. With V trimmed by 6 bases and J by 3 bases, 3 bases remained unmatched. This CDR3 region has 13 residues. CDR1 and CDR2 from the germline V gene are LNHDA and SQIVND (reference sequence). The CDR3 DNA reads TGTGCCAGTAGGACAGGGGAGGACTATGGCTACACCTTC. Protein: CASRTGEDYGYTF.

This clone was detected once. The chain recombines TRBV6-5 with TRBJ1-2, with TRBD1 matching 8 bases. In germline, CDR1 is MNHEY, CDR2 SVGAGI. V was pared by 7 bases and J by 6 bases, with 7 bases of the junction left unmatched. The CDR3 extends over 13 amino acids. The CDR3 loop reads CASKLRTGNGYTF. In nucleotides, the CDR3 is TGTGCCAGCAAACTAAGGACAGGGAATGGCTACACCTTC.

The V and J genes are TRBV27 and TRBJ1-1; D call uncertain. Looked up from germline, CDR1 is MNHEY and CDR2 is SMNVEV (reference sequence). The CDR3 has 16 residues. Trimming cost V 5 bases and J 0 bases, with 16 bases left between them. The CDR3 coding sequence is TGTGCCAGCAGTCCTGGGCGTCTCAAAATGAACACTGAAGCTTTCTTT. It yields the protein CASSPGRLKMNTEAFF.

This chain uses TRBV3-1 (or the pseudogene TRBV3-2) with TRBJ1-4; 7 nucleotides agree with TRBD1. Germline V gene lookup returns CDR1 LGHDT and CDR2 YNNKEL (reference sequence). Germline trimming cut 3 bases from V and 8 bases from J; bases unmatched to any gene: 3. The CDR3 has 13 amino acids. The CDR3 here is CASSHGTVEKLFF. The CDR3 coding sequence is TGTGCCAGCAGCCACGGGACAGTCGAAAAACTGTTTTTT.

This rearrangement joins TRBV6-2 or TRBV6-3 to TRBJ1-5; TRBD1 might be the D (6 bases). Between the trimmed V and J ends, which lost 4 bases and 2 bases, there was a span of 12 bases. Germline-derived CDR1 and CDR2 are MNHEY and SVGEGT. This CDR3 contains 15 residues. CDR3: CASSSDRIGNQPQHF. DNA of the CDR3: TGTGCCAGCAGTTCAGACAGGATCGGCAATCAGCCCCAGCATTTT.